Shown below are 8 T cell receptor beta chains from a single sample sequenced in a study of CD8+CD57+ T cells in acquired aplastic anemia. Those patients picked for sequencing had displayed CD8+CD57+ cell expansion on flow cytometry. Genomic DNA served as template for TCR beta VDJ and CDR3 profiling. TCRdb processed the reads anew with MiXCR; each CDR3 protein has one entry. The sample shows 260,000 or so distinct CDR3 sequences, 82% of them seen only once. The material sequenced was sorted CD4+, CD8+, or CD8+CD57+ T cells (not recorded which) from PBMCs. The receptors stem from a human donor with aplastic anemia.

Comment on this clonotype: A read error is possible here, since a much larger clone lies one base away. This chain links TRBV7-8 with TRBJ1-1; TRBD1 matches at 7 bases. V lost 3 bases and J lost 11; bases outside the gene matches: 18. The CDR3 runs to 16 residues. Germline-derived CDR1 and CDR2 are SGHVS and FQNEAQ. The CDR3 coding sequence is TGTGCCAGCAGCTTTCATCCAGACGGGACAGCCCTTTACGCTTTCTTT. This gives the protein CASSFHPDGTALYAFF.

As to this clonotype: A read error may account for a junction end that differs from germline. J is TRBJ2-3 and V is TRBV7-9; 11 nucleotides line up with TRBD2. The length of the CDR3 is 14 residues. Germline values: CDR1 SEHNR, CDR2 FQNEAQ (reference sequence). The chain's CDR3 is CASSLAGGPRVKYF. CDR3 coding DNA: TGTGCCAGCAGCCTAGCGGGGGGTCCCCGGGTGAAGTATTTT.

V gene TRBV11-3 combines with J gene TRBJ2-7, with D tentatively TRBD1 (6 bases). Germline CDR1 SGHNT, CDR2 YENEEA. The V and J ends lost 4 bases and 1 base respectively, with 23 bases between them. CDR3 length: 18 amino acids. The CDR3 reads CASSSPFGRTALSYEQYV. In DNA, the CDR3 is TGTGCCAGCAGCTCCCCCTTTGGACGGACAGCCCTTTCCTACGAGCAGTACGTC.

The genes are TRBV29-1 and TRBJ2-3, with 7 bases that match TRBD2. J gave up 2 bases and V 1 base, and 12 bases lay outside the gene matches. The germline gives CDR1 SQVTM, CDR2 ANQGSEA. The length of the CDR3 is 17 residues. The CDR3 is CSVEGDSGRGYTDTQYF. The CDR3 nucleotides read TGCAGCGTTGAAGGGGATAGCGGGCGGGGTTACACAGATACGCAGTATTTT.

This clonotype was counted once. V is TRBV7-9 and J is TRBJ2-3; D might be TRBD1 (6 bases). Germline assignment: CDR1 SEHNR and CDR2 FQNEAQ (reference sequence). The V and J ends lost 0 bases and 11 bases respectively, with 18 bases between them. The CDR3 covers 15 residues. As DNA, the CDR3 is TGTGCCAGCAGCTTAGCTGGGGGCCCCGATAAGCAGCAGTATTTT. Translating it yields CASSLAGGPDKQQYF.

J is TRBJ2-1 and V is TRBV5-4; no clear D. Germline-derived CDR1 and CDR2 are SGHNT and YYREEE (reference sequence). The CDR3 extends over 15 amino acids. Trimming removed 0 bases from V and 2 bases from J, with 9 bases in between. The CDR3 coding sequence is TGTGCCAGCAGCTTGGGTCCCCGAGCCTACAATGAGCAGTTCTTC. It codes for CASSLGPRAYNEQFF. Using reference TRBV5-4 and TRBJ2-1 for the parts outside the CDR3, the full variable domain is ETGVTQSPTHLIKTRGQQVTLRCSSQSGHNTVSWYQQALGQGPQFIFQYYREEENGRGNFPPRFSGLQFPNYSSELNVNALELDDSALYLCASSLGPRAYNEQFFGPGTRLTVL.

The V call is TRBV7-3, the J call TRBJ2-5, with a tentative D call TRBD2 (6 bases). V shed 5 bases and J shed 4 bases, with 14 bases lying between them. CDR1 is SGHTA and CDR2 is FQGTGA in the germline V gene. The CDR3 sequence is 14 residues long. The CDR3 here is CASSPATRGETQYF. As DNA, the CDR3 is TGTGCCAGCAGCCCCGCGACTAGAGGAGAGACCCAGTACTTC.

As for this clonotype: The conserved phenylalanine or tryptophan normally closing the CDR3 is absent here, so this likely arose from a read error. No DNA is shown, since the ends of the CDR3 on it are uncertain; the CDR3 is the one TCRdb lists. V usage is TRBV2 and J usage is TRBJ2-3. The germline gives CDR1 SNHLY, CDR2 FYNNEI. Inclusive of both ends, the CDR3 amounts to 12 amino acids. This chain's CDR3 is CASSVGSDRQDS.